The source of this T cell receptor (beta chain) is a study of blood T cell repertoires in COVID-19. Per the authors' pipeline: The assay estimated nucleated cells by amplifying reference gene primers. The assay was immunoSEQ multiplex PCR, and TCRdb's table has in-frame clones only and misses some. Clone size and V and J calls were adopted from that table, with D and trimming inferred from the DNA. The data show 55,000 to 85,000 clones, roughly 85% seen once. The ends lost 7 bases at V and 4 bases at J; junction bases unmatched: 3. Germline lookup yields CDR1 ENHRY and CDR2 SYGVKD. The CDR3 covers 14 residues.

The specimen was peripheral blood. The sequence was obtained from a man aged 60 to 69 with active or convalescent COVID-19. The chain is built from TRBV10-3 and TRBJ2-2, with 10 positions matching TRBD1. The CDR3, as DNA: TGTGCCATCACCGGGGACAGGGGCACCGGGGAGCTGTTTTTT. Its protein is CAITGDRGTGELFF.